Following are 27 T cell receptor beta chains from one sample sequenced in a study of spatial heterogeneity in lung cancer. These receptors have no identified antigens. As for time point: sample taken at primary tumor resection. Study findings and constraints: Expanded alpha and beta TCR counts within tumors tracked tumor mutation counts.

TCRdb passed the 5' RACE reads through MiXCR, listing each CDR3 protein once. The table has about 9,100 distinct CDR3 sequences, 6.3% seen once. The sample consisted of lung tumor tissue, taken at surgery. These receptors came from a female donor with early-stage non-small cell lung cancer.

This clonotype has ten or more counts. J is TRBJ2-1 and V is TRBV19; TRBD2 matches at 13 bases. V was pared by 4 bases and J by 5 bases, with 2 bases of the junction left unmatched. Germline loops: CDR1 LNHDA, CDR2 SQIVND (reference sequence). CDR3 length: 15 amino acids. The CDR3 is CASSKGLAGNNEQFF. DNA for the CDR3: TGTGCCAGTAGTAAGGGACTAGCGGGGAACAATGAGCAGTTCTTC.

This clonotype is medium-sized. V is TRBV18 and J is TRBJ2-7, with 7 positions matching TRBD1. Looked up from germline, CDR1 is KGHSH and CDR2 is LQKENI. Trimming removed 5 bases from V and 5 bases from J; junction bases left unmatched: 12. CDR3 size: 15 residues. The CDR3 coding sequence is TGTGCCAGCTCAAGGAGACAGGGTATCTTCGACGAGCAGTACGTC. Translating gives CASSRRQGIFDEQYV.

This clonotype showed up many times. This chain connects TRBV6-2 or TRBV6-3 to TRBJ2-3, with 9 bases identical to TRBD2. The V gene's germline CDR1 is MNHEY and CDR2 SVGEGT. J was trimmed by 6 bases and V by 2 bases; bases with no gene match: 6. This CDR3 has 15 amino acids. This CDR3 reads CASSYGRGGYDTQYF. Written as DNA, the CDR3 is TGTGCCAGCAGTTACGGGCGGGGGGGCTACGATACGCAGTATTTT.

This clonotype occurred many times. CDR3 nucleotide sequence: TGTGCCAGCAGCCCGGGCCCTATATACGAGCAGTACGTC. Residues: CASSPGPIYEQYV. The chain links TRBV7-6 to TRBJ2-7; D unclear. This CDR3 spans 13 amino acids. The V end was cut by 5 bases, the J end by 4 bases, with 12 bases between. The germline CDR1 and CDR2 sequences are SGHVS and FNYEAQ.

This clonotype was picked up many times. The genes are TRBV27 and TRBJ2-7; D gene ambiguous. Trimming shortened V by 8 bases and J by 0 bases, and 14 bases separated the two germline ends. Germline-derived CDR1 and CDR2 are MNHEY and SMNVEV (reference sequence). The length of the CDR3 is 14 residues. CDR3 region: CASARLQPSYEQYV. CDR3 bases: TGTGCCAGCGCCAGATTGCAGCCCTCCTACGAGCAGTACGTC.

This clonotype was detected many times. The chain links TRBV6-2 or TRBV6-3 to TRBJ1-2; D call uncertain. The V end was cut by 0 bases, the J end by 5 bases, with 4 bases between. Germline CDR1 and CDR2: MNHEY and SVGEGT. This CDR3 contains 12 residues. The CDR3 DNA reads TGTGCCAGCAGTTACTCGACTTATGGCTACACCTTC. Amino acid sequence: CASSYSTYGYTF.

This clonotype was counted ten times or more. The rearrangement uses TRBV5-1 and TRBJ2-3; no clear D. The germline V gene encodes CDR1 SGHRS and CDR2 YFSETQ. The CDR3 length is 15 residues. V was pared by 0 bases and J by 6 bases, with 14 bases between. The CDR3 here is CASSLGLETRDTQYF. The CDR3, as DNA: TGCGCCAGCAGCTTGGGGCTAGAGACGAGGGATACGCAGTATTTT.

In this sample, this clonotype turned up a few times. This chain joins TRBV5-4 and TRBJ2-5, with D possibly TRBD1 on 6 matching bases. The length of the CDR3 is 14 residues. CDR1 is SGHNT and CDR2 is YYREEE in the germline V gene (reference sequence). The germline V and J ends were trimmed by 7 bases and 1 base, with 14 bases remaining between them. The CDR3 protein is CASSVTGTQETQYF. CDR3 sequence (DNA): TGTGCCAGCTCCGTAACAGGGACCCAAGAGACCCAGTACTTC.

Ten or more counts support this clonotype. The chain uses TRBV4-1 and TRBJ2-6; no clear D gene. The length of the CDR3 is 16 residues. V was cut by 0 bases and J by 2 bases, with 8 bases left in between. Germline-derived CDR1 and CDR2 are MGHRA and YSYEKL. Written as DNA, the CDR3 is TGCGCCAGCAGCCAAGATGGGATACCTGGGGCCAACGTCCTGACTTTC. This gives the protein CASSQDGIPGANVLTF.

The chain carries TRBV7-2 and TRBJ2-3; the D is unclear. V lost 4 bases and J 2 bases, leaving 4 bases between the germline ends. This CDR3 comprises 12 residues. Germline lookup yields CDR1 SGHTA and CDR2 FQGNSA. CDR3 sequence (DNA): TGTGCCAGCAGCTCAGCCACAGATACGCAGTATTTT. Encoded protein: CASSSATDTQYF.

This clonotype was observed many times. The chain is built from TRBV20-1 and TRBJ1-5; D gene uncertain. This CDR3 spans 12 amino acids. Germline V lookup: CDR1 DFQATT, CDR2 SNEGSKA (reference sequence). The CDR3 loop reads CGTGIPHQPQHF. CDR3 nucleotides: TGCGGAACCGGGATACCCCATCAGCCCCAGCATTTT.

This clonotype is classed as medium-sized. The CDR3 here is CASSQAPGPPVNEQFF. CDR3 coding DNA: TGTGCCAGCAGCCAAGCACCAGGACCTCCCGTGAATGAGCAGTTCTTC. The chain recombines TRBV7-3 with TRBJ2-1; D is uncertain. Per the germline V gene, CDR1 is SGHTA and CDR2 is FQGTGA. Trimming removed 5 bases at V and 7 bases at J, with 21 bases between. This CDR3 comprises 16 residues.

This clonotype was observed many times. The chain joins TRBV28 to TRBJ1-1; a weak D match, TRBD1 (6 bases). V was pared by 2 bases and J by 6 bases, with 13 bases between. This CDR3 has 14 residues. CDR1 is MDHEN and CDR2 is SYDVKM in the germline V gene. The CDR3 DNA sequence: TGTGCCAGCAGTTTACGGGGGCTCAGGTCTGAAGCTTTCTTT. The encoded protein is CASSLRGLRSEAFF.

This clonotype was detected many times. V gene TRBV11-2 combines with J gene TRBJ2-3, with D unclear. Germline-derived CDR1 and CDR2 are SGHAT and FQNNGV. Trimming stripped 2 bases from V and 4 bases from J, with 4 bases between. The CDR3 covers 12 residues. CDR3 region: CASSLTSDTQYF. CDR3 in DNA: TGTGCCAGCAGCTTAACGTCAGATACGCAGTATTTT.

This clonotype was seen many times. V is TRBV20-1 and J is TRBJ1-5; D unresolved. Between the trimmed V and J ends, which lost 0 bases and 1 base, there was a span of 13 bases. Germline values: CDR1 DFQATT, CDR2 SNEGSKA (reference sequence). This CDR3 comprises 16 residues. In DNA, the CDR3 is TGCAGTGCTAGAGATTTGAGGGTCTGGAGCAATCAGCCCCAGCATTTT. Translation gives CSARDLRVWSNQPQHF.

This clonotype was seen at least ten times. The V gene is TRBV10-3, the J gene TRBJ1-1, with D uncertain. Germline V gene sequence: CDR1 ENHRY, CDR2 SYGVKD. Trimming pared 3 bases from V and 0 bases from J, leaving 11 bases between. The CDR3 has 15 residues. DNA for the CDR3: TGTGCCATCAGTGAAAGTCAGGACTTGAACACTGAAGCTTTCTTT. This encodes CAISESQDLNTEAFF.

This clonotype was recorded at least ten times. The V call is TRBV7-2, the J call TRBJ1-1; TRBD1 agrees at 9 bases. This CDR3 comprises 10 residues. Germline lookup yields CDR1 SGHTA and CDR2 FQGNSA. V lost 4 bases, J lost 13 bases, and 1 base stayed unmatched. For the CDR3, the DNA is TGTGCCAGCAGCTGGGACAGGGTTTTCTTT. Its translation is CASSWDRVFF.

By sample fraction, this clonotype is large. The chain combines TRBV6-2 or TRBV6-3 with TRBJ2-2, with TRBD1 matching 7 bases. Germline CDR1 MNHEY, CDR2 SVGEGT. The CDR3 is 13 residues long. The V and J ends lost 5 bases and 3 bases, in that order; junction bases with no gene match: 0. The CDR3 coding sequence is TGTGCCAGCAGTGGACAGGACACCGGGGAGCTGTTTTTT. It specifies CASSGQDTGELFF.

This clonotype is medium-sized. The CDR3 loop is CSASPGGVNQPQHF. DNA for the CDR3: TGCAGTGCTAGCCCCGGGGGCGTAAATCAGCCCCAGCATTTT. The chain is built from TRBV20-1 and TRBJ1-5; D may be TRBD1 (6 bases). CDR1 is DFQATT, CDR2 SNEGSKA, per germline (reference sequence). Trimming cost V 3 bases and J 4 bases, with 13 bases left between them. This CDR3 has 14 residues.

This chain joins TRBV28 and TRBJ1-1; D is unclear. Germline values: CDR1 MDHEN, CDR2 SYDVKM. The CDR3 runs 12 residues. V was shortened by 2 bases and J by 5 bases, with 6 bases between the two germline ends. In nucleotides, the CDR3 is TGTGCCAGCAGTTTAAGGGTAACTGAAGCTTTCTTT. Encoded protein: CASSLRVTEAFF.

This clonotype was observed at least ten times. The chain uses TRBV29-1 and TRBJ2-2, with TRBD2 matching over 15 bases. Germline V gene lookup returns CDR1 SQVTM and CDR2 ANQGSEA. The CDR3 is 16 residues long. After removal of 4 bases from V and 4 bases from J, the junction contained 4 bases not matched to a gene. The CDR3 loop is CSVGGLAGGPTGELFF. CDR3 nucleotides: TGCAGCGTTGGAGGACTAGCGGGAGGGCCCACCGGGGAGCTGTTTTTT.

In its sample, this clonotype was seen many times. The V and J genes are TRBV11-2 and TRBJ1-5; maybe TRBD1 (6 bases). CDR3 length: 13 residues. V was shortened by 5 bases and J by 6 bases, with 11 bases between the two germline ends. In germline, CDR1 is SGHAT, CDR2 FQNNGV. CDR3 in amino acids: CASSTSTGQPQHF. DNA of the CDR3: TGTGCCAGCAGCACTTCGACAGGTCAGCCCCAGCATTTT.

This clonotype qualifies as medium-sized. V is TRBV30 and J is TRBJ1-1, with D hard to call. Germline CDR1 GTSNPN, CDR2 SVGIG (reference sequence). Trimming took off 0 bases at V and 0 bases at J, with 8 bases between the two ends. The CDR3 consists of 14 residues. The CDR3 sequence: CAWSVTSVNTEAFF. The CDR3 nucleotides are TGTGCCTGGAGTGTTACCTCAGTGAACACTGAAGCTTTCTTT.

This clonotype is labeled medium-sized. V usage is TRBV4-3 and J usage is TRBJ1-6; 9 bases line up with TRBD1. The CDR3 has 14 amino acids. V dropped 5 bases and J dropped 7; count of bases not matched to a gene: 3. The V gene's germline CDR1 is LGHNA and CDR2 YSLEER. The CDR3 sequence: CASSAGQGNSPLHF. CDR3 bases: TGCGCCAGCAGCGCCGGACAGGGGAATTCACCCCTCCACTTT.

This clonotype was observed a few times. The chain recombines TRBV5-4 with TRBJ1-2; 7 nucleotides match TRBD1. This CDR3 region has 15 residues. The J segment lost 4 bases and the V segment lost 4 bases, leaving 10 bases of the junction unmatched. The germline V gene encodes CDR1 SGHNT and CDR2 YYREEE (reference sequence). CDR3 nucleotides: TGTGCCAGCAGCATATGGGGGACAGCGGTCTATGGCTACACCTTC. Protein sequence: CASSIWGTAVYGYTF.

This clonotype ranks as medium-sized. V is TRBV3-1 and J is TRBJ1-2; D not certain. The CDR3 spans 13 residues. Germline V gives CDR1 LGHDT, CDR2 YNNKEL (reference sequence). V was shortened by 1 base and J by 1 base, with 4 bases between the two germline ends. This CDR3 reads CASSQGGNYGYTF. CDR3 DNA: TGTGCCAGCAGCCAAGGTGGTAACTATGGCTACACCTTC.

This clonotype appeared a few times. The chain couples TRBV6-1 to TRBJ2-3; D is perhaps TRBD2 (6 bases). V gave up 0 bases and J gave up 2 bases, with 15 bases separating them. Looked up from germline, CDR1 is MNHNS and CDR2 is SASEGT. The CDR3 consists of 17 residues. The CDR3 sequence is CASSEARTGVTTDTQYF. Here the CDR3 DNA reads TGTGCCAGCAGTGAAGCGCGGACGGGAGTTACCACAGATACGCAGTATTTT.